The sequence of this T cell receptor beta chain was determined in a study of read filtering for tumor transcriptome and immune sequencing. Study at large: By R-ISS, stages I, II and III held approximately 8, 17 and 7 patients. Transcriptome libraries were built from DNase-treated RNA. Study conclusions and caveats: Single-read clonotypes: roughly 86% of IR-seq clonotypes (around 3.5% of reads), roughly 70% of RNA-seq clonotypes (less than 50% of reads). Correlation between methods rose after single-read clonotypes were removed.

This clonotype was seen at least ten times. What it binds is unknown. V was pared by 4 bases and J by 3 bases, with 6 bases of the junction left unmatched. There are 15 residues in the CDR3. Germline V gives CDR1 SGDLS, CDR2 YYNGEE. The library was built from around 400 ng RNA with molecular barcoded adaptors for alpha/delta and beta/gamma chains. One entry per CDR3 protein results from TCRdb running MiXCR on the reads. The sample has 50,000 or so distinct CDR3 sequences; more than 10% are singletons. The chain carries TRBV9 and TRBJ2-3, with 9 bases lining up with TRBD2. The sequencing sample was made of a population of CD138-negative cells sorted from bone marrow. The TCR comes from a donor at least 40 years old with multiple myeloma. The CDR3 loop reads CASSWAGGPTDTQYF. The CDR3 DNA follows: TGTGCCAGCAGCTGGGCGGGAGGGCCAACAGATACGCAGTATTTT.